This is a list of T cell receptor beta chains from one sample in a study of shared clonotypes between healthy human individuals. Some clones are missing from TCRdb's copy, which holds only in-frame ones; the method was immunoSEQ multiplex PCR. Among around 1.9 million clones listed, 80% to 95% were seen once. Source material: naive CD8+ T cells from PBMCs. The receptors derive from a man between 18 and 35 years old in good health. Some clones in this sample may be carry-over from other donors' samples. The CDR3 runs from the conserved cysteine through the conserved F or W. Each record gives: CDR3 length, V gene, J gene, clone size, D gene, CDR3 protein, CDR3 DNA. The D gene is left open where the match is weak. Some rows mark clone size as missing; the rest say once, few, many or name a class of expanded clone.

length: 15
V: TRBV6-6
J: TRBJ1-2
size: .
D: .
CDR3: CASTDSRGGDYGYTF
DNA: TGTGCCAGCACCGACAGTCGGGGGGGCGACTATGGCTACACCTTC

length: 14
V: TRBV27
J: TRBJ2-7
size: .
D: .
CDR3: CASRPYFDGDEQYF
DNA: TGTGCCAGCAGGCCCTATTTCGACGGAGACGAGCAGTACTTC

length: 16
V: TRBV28
J: TRBJ2-2
size: .
D: TRBD1
CDR3: CASSLIGTENTGELFF
DNA: TGTGCCAGCAGTTTAATTGGGACAGAGAACACCGGGGAGCTGTTTTTT

length: 16
V: TRBV4-1
J: TRBJ2-3
size: .
D: TRBD2
CDR3: CASSLGTSGLTDTQYF
DNA: TGCGCCAGCAGCCTCGGGACTAGCGGACTCACAGATACGCAGTATTTT

length: 12
V: TRBV5-6
J: TRBJ1-1
size: .
D: .
CDR3: CASSYGGTEAFF
DNA: TGTGCCAGCAGCTATGGGGGAACTGAAGCTTTCTTT

length: 12
V: TRBV7-9
J: TRBJ1-4
size: few
D: .
CDR3: CASSWGSEELFF
DNA: TGTGCCAGCAGCTGGGGGTCGGAAGAACTGTTTTTT

length: 14
V: TRBV7-6
J: TRBJ1-4
size: .
D: TRBD1
CDR3: CASSLSQGAEKLFF
DNA: TGTGCCAGCAGCTTAAGCCAGGGGGCGGAAAAACTGTTTTTT

length: 14
V: TRBV7-9
J: TRBJ2-7
size: .
D: TRBD1
CDR3: CASSGDRATYEQYF
DNA: TGTGCCAGCAGCGGTGACAGGGCCACCTACGAGCAGTACTTC

length: 13
V: TRBV11-2
J: TRBJ2-5
size: .
D: .
CDR3: CASSLWGKETQYF
DNA: TGTGCCAGCAGCTTATGGGGGAAAGAGACCCAGTACTTC

length: 15
V: TRBV6-5
J: TRBJ2-3
size: .
D: .
CDR3: CASSYALDPTDTQYF
DNA: TGTGCCAGCAGTTACGCACTAGATCCCACAGATACGCAGTATTTT

length: 13
V: TRBV6-4
J: TRBJ2-3
size: .
D: .
CDR3: CASSDSMGDTQYF
DNA: TGTGCCAGCAGTGACTCGATGGGTGATACGCAGTATTTT

length: 13
V: TRBV29-1
J: TRBJ2-2
size: once
D: .
CDR3: CSVGTQMIGELFF
DNA: TGCAGCGTTGGAACGCAGATGATCGGGGAGCTGTTTTTT

length: 14
V: TRBV11-2
J: TRBJ2-7
size: .
D: TRBD2
CDR3: CASSPKPTGGPYFF
DNA: TGTGCCAGCAGCCCTAAGCCCACGGGAGGTCCTTATTTCTTC

length: 16
V: TRBV5-1
J: TRBJ2-1
size: .
D: TRBD2
CDR3: CASSLYAGAPYNEQFF
DNA: TGCGCCAGCAGCTTGTACGCGGGAGCCCCCTACAATGAGCAGTTCTTC

length: 14
V: TRBV28
J: TRBJ1-1
size: .
D: TRBD1
CDR3: CASSLSQGRTEAFF
DNA: TGTGCCAGCAGCCTGTCACAGGGGAGAACTGAAGCTTTCTTT

length: 14
V: TRBV11-2
J: TRBJ2-7
size: .
D: .
CDR3: CASSLGVGPYEQYF
DNA: TGTGCCAGCAGCTTAGGCGTAGGACCCTACGAGCAGTACTTC

length: 17
V: TRBV27
J: TRBJ2-3
size: .
D: .
CDR3: CASRRAGLMFFTDTQYF
DNA: TGTGCCAGCAGGAGGGCTGGACTTATGTTTTTCACAGATACGCAGTATTTT

length: 17
V: TRBV11-2
J: TRBJ2-1
size: .
D: TRBD2
CDR3: CASSPPTSLSSYNEQFF
DNA: TGTGCCAGCAGCCCCCCGACTAGCCTTAGCTCCTACAATGAGCAGTTCTTC

length: 14
V: TRBV5-8
J: TRBJ2-5
size: once
D: .
CDR3: CASSLGANQETQYF
DNA: TGTGCCAGCAGCTTGGGGGCTAACCAAGAGACCCAGTACTTC

length: 16
V: TRBV2
J: TRBJ2-6
size: .
D: TRBD1
CDR3: CASTRDRESGANVLTF
DNA: TGTGCCAGCACACGGGACAGGGAGTCTGGGGCCAACGTCCTGACTTTC

length: 16
V: TRBV7-9
J: TRBJ1-2
size: .
D: TRBD1
CDR3: CASSYPPGTGNYGYTF
DNA: TGTGCCAGCAGCTATCCCCCCGGGACAGGGAACTATGGCTACACCTTC

length: 13
V: TRBV28
J: TRBJ1-5
size: .
D: .
CDR3: CASSDAGNQPQHF
DNA: TGTGCCAGCAGCGACGCAGGGAACCAGCCCCAGCATTTT

length: 15
V: TRBV4-3
J: TRBJ2-1
size: once
D: TRBD2
CDR3: CASSLTGGVYNEQFF
DNA: TGCGCCAGCAGCCTTACGGGGGGAGTATACAATGAGCAGTTCTTC

length: 18
V: TRBV28
J: TRBJ2-1
size: .
D: TRBD2
CDR3: CASRIRLARTSSYNEQFF
DNA: TGTGCCAGCAGGATACGACTAGCGCGTACAAGCTCCTACAATGAGCAGTTCTTC

length: 13
V: TRBV6-5
J: TRBJ2-7
size: .
D: .
CDR3: CASSSTTGLEQYF
DNA: TGTGCCAGCAGTTCCACGACAGGTCTCGAGCAGTACTTC

length: 16
V: TRBV5-1
J: TRBJ2-7
size: .
D: TRBD2
CDR3: CASSLGGLAGGYEQYF
DNA: TGCGCCAGCAGCTTGGGTGGACTAGCGGGAGGGTACGAGCAGTACTTC

length: 17
V: TRBV7-8
J: TRBJ2-1
size: .
D: .
CDR3: CASSRSRGESSYNEQFF
DNA: TGTGCCAGCAGCCGCAGTAGGGGGGAGAGCTCCTACAATGAGCAGTTCTTC

length: 14
V: TRBV5-1
J: TRBJ2-2
size: .
D: .
CDR3: CASSLAVGVGELFF
DNA: TGCGCCAGCAGCTTGGCGGTCGGGGTCGGGGAGCTGTTTTTT

length: 15
V: TRBV11-1
J: TRBJ2-7
size: once
D: .
CDR3: CASSYGDRNSYEQYF
DNA: TGTGCCAGCAGCTACGGAGACAGGAACTCCTACGAGCAGTACTTC

length: 13
V: TRBV7-9
J: TRBJ2-7
size: .
D: .
CDR3: CASRGPNSYEQYF
DNA: TGTGCCAGCAGGGGACCGAACTCCTACGAGCAGTACTTC

length: 14
V: TRBV6-5
J: TRBJ1-1
size: .
D: .
CDR3: CASSYSSWDTEAFF
DNA: TGTGCCAGCAGTTACTCCTCTTGGGACACTGAAGCTTTCTTT

length: 10
V: TRBV29-1
J: TRBJ2-1
size: .
D: .
CDR3: CSVEGGEQFF
DNA: TGCAGCGTTGAGGGTGGTGAGCAGTTCTTC

length: 16
V: TRBV6-6
J: TRBJ2-5
size: .
D: TRBD2
CDR3: CASSYVLAGNQETQYF
DNA: TGTGCCAGCAGTTACGTTCTAGCGGGAAACCAAGAGACCCAGTACTTC

length: 16
V: TRBV7-9
J: TRBJ2-3
size: .
D: TRBD2
CDR3: CASSPGLAEVTDTQYF
DNA: TGTGCCAGCAGTCCGGGACTAGCGGAAGTCACAGATACGCAGTATTTT

length: 17
V: TRBV18
J: TRBJ2-3
size: .
D: TRBD2
CDR3: CASSPPGLAGVIDTQYF
DNA: TGTGCCAGCTCACCACCTGGACTAGCGGGAGTAATAGATACGCAGTATTTT

length: 14
V: TRBV5-8
J: TRBJ2-6
size: .
D: .
CDR3: CASSFFFGANVLTF
DNA: TGTGCCAGCAGCTTTTTTTTTGGGGCCAACGTCCTGACTTTC

length: 17
V: TRBV9
J: TRBJ2-7
size: once
D: .
CDR3: CASSVEGSVRDSYEQYF
DNA: TGTGCCAGCAGCGTAGAAGGTTCGGTCCGGGACTCCTACGAGCAGTACTTC

length: 14
V: TRBV6-5
J: TRBJ2-5
size: .
D: TRBD1
CDR3: CASSYDRGLETQYF
DNA: TGTGCCAGCAGTTACGACAGGGGTCTCGAGACCCAGTACTTC

length: 11
V: TRBV10-1
J: TRBJ1-2
size: .
D: .
CDR3: CASSDGYGYTF
DNA: TGCGCCAGCAGTGATGGTTATGGCTACACCTTC

length: 16
V: TRBV5-1
J: TRBJ2-1
size: .
D: TRBD2
CDR3: CASSLAGLAGVEEQFF
DNA: TGCGCCAGCAGCTTGGCGGGACTAGCGGGAGTAGAAGAGCAGTTCTTC

length: 15
V: TRBV6-1
J: TRBJ2-7
size: .
D: .
CDR3: CASSEARGRVDEQYF
DNA: TGTGCCAGCAGTGAAGCAAGGGGGAGGGTGGACGAGCAGTACTTC

length: 14
V: TRBV4-3
J: TRBJ2-1
size: .
D: .
CDR3: CASSHGMGGHEQFF
DNA: TGCGCCAGCAGCCACGGCATGGGGGGGCATGAGCAGTTCTTC

length: 16
V: TRBV5-1
J: TRBJ1-2
size: once
D: TRBD1
CDR3: CASSSHSAGDRVGYTF
DNA: TGCGCCAGCAGTTCGCACTCCGCCGGGGACAGGGTTGGCTACACCTTC

length: 13
V: TRBV4-1
J: TRBJ1-1
size: .
D: .
CDR3: CASSQTVPTEAFF
DNA: TGCGCCAGCAGCCAAACGGTCCCCACTGAAGCTTTCTTT